This T cell receptor beta chain originates from a study of cytomegalovirus exposure and HLA in healthy donors. General study points: In a later analysis, DRB1 alleles had the most associated TCRs; HLA-C alleles the fewest.

PCR amplification relied on 60 Vbeta primers (plus 13 Jbeta primers). Produced via immunoSEQ multiplex PCR; TCRdb's table is partial and in-frame only. The sample has roughly 130,000 clones; about three quarters are singletons. As regards this clone: Antigen unknown.

Trimming pared 11 bases from V and 4 bases from J, leaving 14 bases between. CDR3 length: 12 amino acids. Germline CDR1 reads MDHEN; CDR2 reads SYDVKM. The V gene is TRBV28, the J gene TRBJ1-1, with unresolved D. The TCR comes from a woman between 40 and 55 years old in good health and CMV-seronegative. The sequenced material came from PBMCs. The CDR3 region is CAGGSEGTEAFF. For the CDR3, the DNA is TGTGCCGGAGGATCCGAGGGCACTGAAGCTTTCTTT. The full variable domain, in which reference TRBV28 and TRBJ1-1 provide the parts outside the CDR3, is DVKVTQSSRYLVKRTGEKVFLECVQDMDHENMFWYRQDPGLGLRLIYFSYDVKMKEKGDIPEGYSVSREKKERFSLILESASTNQTSMYLCAGGSEGTEAFFGQGTRLTVV.